There are a few counts of the clone carrying this TCR beta chain. The sample is drawn from a study of T cells in Graves' hyperthyroidism and ophthalmopathy. Study-level information: Peripheral blood was collected at initial diagnosis, before any treatment.

The V gene's germline CDR1 is ENHRY and CDR2 SYGVKD. The CDR3 sequence is 14 residues long. Trimming removed 2 bases from V and 0 bases from J, with 7 bases in between. Authors of the study amplified TCR beta CDR3 regions from RNA transcripts. The TCR CDR3 was amplified in a first-round RT-PCR using the HTBI primer set. TCRdb ran MiXCR on the multiplex PCR reads and lists one entry per CDR3 protein. The repertoire holds some 570,000 distinct CDR3 sequences, with about 15% as singletons. Patients showing uncontrolled infection, other autoimmune disease, pregnancy or lactation were ineligible. This TCR was sampled from a woman between 18 and 29 years old with Graves' ophthalmopathy. Sequencing was performed on blood. The chain is built from TRBV10-3 and TRBJ1-1; D gene ambiguous. The CDR3 DNA reads TGTGCCATCAGTGAGACCGCGATGAACACTGAAGCTTTCTTT. It translates to CAISETAMNTEAFF.